This entry lists 10 T cell receptor beta chains sequenced from one sample in a study of cytomegalovirus exposure and HLA in healthy donors (dated by TCRdb to the late 2010s). Library method: the immunoSEQ multiplex PCR assay. TCRdb mirrors the immuneACCESS table, restricted to in-frame sequences. Some clones are absent from its copies; in checked studies, under half trace to an unresolved V gene, and the reason for the others is unknown. Here the sample has 250,000 to 300,000 clones; 90% occur a single time. Roughly 0.38% of the sample rests with the top ten. Sequenced: PBMCs. Source of these receptors: a woman under 30 in good health and CMV-seronegative.

The rearrangement links TRBV25-1 to TRBJ2-2, with D possibly being TRBD1 (5 bases). The germline V gene encodes CDR1 MGHDK and CDR2 SYGVNS. V shed 8 bases and J shed 6 bases, with 10 bases lying between them. The CDR3 has 12 amino acids. This CDR3 is CASSRVPGELFF. The CDR3 coding sequence is TGTGCCAGCTCCAGGGTACCCGGGGAGCTGTTTTTT.

The V call is TRBV9, the J call TRBJ1-2; possible D gene TRBD1, 6 bases. Germline lookup yields CDR1 SGDLS and CDR2 YYNGEE. CDR3 length: 15 residues. Deletions cut 0 bases from V and 5 bases from J, with 14 bases between. The CDR3 loop reads CASSVDPGRGYGYTF. The DNA of the CDR3 is TGTGCCAGCAGCGTAGACCCAGGGAGGGGGTATGGCTACACCTTC.

This clone occurred once. The chain is built from TRBV11-2 and TRBJ2-1; 9 bases are a match to TRBD2. This CDR3 has 17 residues. The V and J ends lost 2 bases and 7 bases, in that order; junction bases with no gene match: 12. The germline gives CDR1 SGHAT, CDR2 FQNNGV. CDR3 in amino acids: CASSLPTRLAVGNEQFF. CDR3 coding DNA: TGTGCCAGCAGCTTACCCACCCGACTAGCGGTTGGGAATGAGCAGTTCTTC.

The chain combines TRBV2 with TRBJ2-5; TRBD2 matches at 9 bases. CDR1 is SNHLY and CDR2 is FYNNEI in the germline V gene. V lost 5 bases, J lost 5 bases, and 9 bases stayed unmatched. There are 15 residues in the CDR3. CDR3 sequence (DNA): TGTGCCAGCAGTCCTAGCGGGGAGGCTGGCGAGACCCAGTACTTC. Protein sequence: CASSPSGEAGETQYF.

The genes are TRBV28 and TRBJ1-6, with 9 bases aligning to TRBD1. The V and J ends lost 6 bases and 14 bases, in that order; junction bases with no gene match: 14. There are 15 residues in the CDR3. CDR1 is MDHEN, CDR2 SYDVKM, per germline. DNA for the CDR3: TGTGCCAGCAGGGGGAGGGGACAGGGTTTTCTTTCCCTCCACTTT. Its translation is CASRGRGQGFLSLHF.

V usage is TRBV7-9 and J usage is TRBJ1-3; D call uncertain. CDR1 and CDR2 from the germline V gene are SEHNR and FQNEAQ (reference sequence). The CDR3 runs 15 residues. With 5 bases removed from V and 0 bases from J, the gap between germline ends came to 11 bases. The CDR3 loop reads CASSKIPSSGNTIYF. The CDR3 coding sequence is TGTGCCAGCAGCAAAATACCTAGCTCTGGAAACACCATATATTTT. The full variable domain, its missing parts supplied by reference TRBV7-9 and TRBJ1-3, is DTGVSQNPRHKITKRGQNVTFRCDPISEHNRLYWYRQTLGQGPEFLTYFQNEAQLEKSRLLSDRFSAERPKGSFSTLEIQRTEQGDSAMYLCASSKIPSSGNTIYFGEGSWLTVV.

The V call is TRBV14, the J call TRBJ1-2; no definite D call. CDR1 is SGHDN, CDR2 FVKESK, per germline. The CDR3 spans 12 residues. V was clipped by 4 bases and J by 8 bases, with 11 bases between them. The CDR3 reads CASSREEGGYTF. Written as DNA, the CDR3 is TGTGCCAGCAGCCGTGAGGAGGGAGGCTACACCTTC.

V gene TRBV18 combines with J gene TRBJ2-3, with 14 bases fitting TRBD2. CDR3 length: 18 residues. V shed 6 bases, J shed 3 bases, and the junction held 11 bases outside the gene matches. Germline V gene data show CDR1 as KGHSH and CDR2 as LQKENI. The chain's CDR3 is CASSPVIGTSGGTDTQYF. The CDR3 DNA follows: TGTGCCAGCTCGCCGGTGATCGGGACTAGCGGGGGAACAGATACGCAGTATTTT.

The chain recombines TRBV5-4 with TRBJ1-3, with a tentative D call TRBD1 (5 bases). The CDR3 length is 15 residues. The V and J ends lost 4 bases and 1 base respectively, with 12 bases between them. Germline V lookup: CDR1 SGHNT, CDR2 YYREEE (reference sequence). The CDR3 DNA follows: TGTGCCAGCAGCACGACAGCGGGATCTGGAAACACCATATATTTT. Protein sequence: CASSTTAGSGNTIYF.

The chain has TRBV6-1 and TRBJ2-6; the D is unclear. Trimming left V 0 bases short and J 5 bases short, with 11 bases between. CDR3 length: 16 amino acids. Germline assignment: CDR1 MNHNS and CDR2 SASEGT. CDR3 sequence (DNA): TGTGCCAGCAGTGAAGCGGTGAGGCTGCGGGCCAACGTCCTGACTTTC. Protein product: CASSEAVRLRANVLTF.